The 21 T cell receptor beta chains reported below all come from one sample, sequenced in a study of blood T cell repertoires in COVID-19. Profiled with immunoSEQ multiplex PCR; TCRdb holds only in-frame clones, not every one. Of 120,000 or so clones listed, around two thirds are singletons. The sequencing input was peripheral blood. The receptors were gathered from a woman in her 70s with acute or convalescent COVID-19.

V gene TRBV2 combines with J gene TRBJ2-3; 10 bases fit TRBD1. The CDR3 is 14 amino acids. Germline V CDR1 and CDR2: SNHLY, FYNNEI. V lost 7 bases, J lost 3 bases, and 4 bases stayed unmatched. CDR3 sequence reads: CASKGQGRTDTQYF. The CDR3 nucleotides are TGTGCCAGCAAGGGACAGGGGCGGACAGATACGCAGTATTTT.

The chain couples TRBV4-3 to TRBJ1-2; D is undetermined. Trimming removed 1 base at V and 2 bases at J, with 11 bases between. This CDR3 has 15 residues. Germline V gives CDR1 LGHNA, CDR2 YSLEER. Here the CDR3 DNA reads TGCGCCAGCAGCCAAGGAATAGGAGGGAACTATGGCTACACCTTC. Protein sequence: CASSQGIGGNYGYTF.

The J gene is TRBJ1-2, the V gene TRBV4-1, with D unclear. The CDR3 extends over 15 amino acids. The germline V gene has CDR1 MGHRA and CDR2 YSYEKL. The ends were cut back, 0 bases at V and 0 bases at J, with 8 bases in the middle. This chain's CDR3 is CASSQEDGANYGYTF. In DNA, the CDR3 is TGCGCCAGCAGCCAAGAGGACGGGGCTAACTATGGCTACACCTTC.

The chain has TRBV28 and TRBJ2-7; D is perhaps TRBD2 (7 bases). V was trimmed by 6 bases and J by 5 bases, leaving 20 bases between them. Germline V gene data show CDR1 as MDHEN and CDR2 as SYDVKM. The length of the CDR3 is 15 residues. CDR3 coding DNA: TGTGCCAGCAGGTTAGGGGGGGGCGGGATAAACGAGCAGTACTTC. It specifies CASRLGGGGINEQYF.

The rearrangement joins TRBV14 to TRBJ2-7; unclear D gene. CDR1 is SGHDN, CDR2 FVKESK, per germline. V was clipped by 4 bases and J by 7 bases, with 14 bases between them. The CDR3 covers 13 residues. CDR3 nucleotides: TGTGCCAGCAGCCCCAACGAGTTTCGGGAGCAGTACTTC. Translation gives CASSPNEFREQYF.

The V gene is TRBV30, the J gene TRBJ1-2; no reliable D call. The CDR3 is 13 residues long. V shed 2 bases and J shed 0 bases, with 7 bases lying between them. Germline lookup yields CDR1 GTSNPN and CDR2 SVGIG (reference sequence). The CDR3 is CAWSPTSNYGYTF. DNA for the CDR3: TGTGCCTGGAGTCCCACTTCTAACTATGGCTACACCTTC.

This clone came up a few times. This chain connects TRBV7-2 to TRBJ2-5; tentative D call: TRBD2 (6 bases). Trimming took off 2 bases at V and 7 bases at J, with 11 bases between the two ends. The germline CDR1 and CDR2 sequences are SGHTA and FQGNSA. The CDR3 length is 13 residues. CDR3 in amino acids: CASSLQGGGTQYF. The CDR3 DNA sequence: TGTGCCAGCAGCTTACAGGGAGGTGGGACCCAGTACTTC.

This clone has just a few counts. The V gene is TRBV6-5, the J gene TRBJ1-2, with TRBD1 matching over 7 bases. Germline CDR1 and CDR2: MNHEY and SVGAGI. CDR3 size: 16 residues. Trimming removed 0 bases from V and 4 bases from J; junction bases left unmatched: 8. The DNA for the CDR3 is TGTGCCAGCAGTTACTCGTCCAAGGGGGCGAGCTATGGCTACACCTTC. Translated, it gives CASSYSSKGASYGYTF.

This clone was observed a handful of times. This rearrangement joins TRBV3-1 (or the pseudogene TRBV3-2) to TRBJ2-5; 9 nucleotides line up with TRBD2. Losses at the gene ends were 4 bases for V and 4 bases for J; bases not matched to a gene: 10. The CDR3 length is 16 residues. CDR1 is LGHDT, CDR2 YNNKEL, per germline (reference sequence). The chain's CDR3 is CASSPLLGLAGETQYF. The CDR3 region has the DNA TGTGCCAGCAGCCCCTTGCTGGGACTAGCCGGAGAGACCCAGTACTTC.

The chain couples TRBV7-6 to TRBJ2-1, with TRBD2 identical over 9 bases. CDR1 SGHVS and CDR2 FNYEAQ come from the germline V gene. The CDR3 length is 15 residues. The V gene end was trimmed by 0 bases and the J gene end by 5 bases; junction bases not matched to a gene: 2. This CDR3 reads CASSLAAGGNNEQFF. Here the CDR3 DNA reads TGTGCCAGCAGCTTAGCGGCGGGGGGGAACAATGAGCAGTTCTTC.

This clone was recorded a few times. The chain uses TRBV10-1 and TRBJ2-7; TRBD1 aligns across 9 bases. Germline V gene data show CDR1 as WNHNN and CDR2 as SYGVQD (reference sequence). V trimming: 3 bases; J trimming: 7 bases; junction bases outside the gene matches: 7. The CDR3 loop spans 14 amino acids. CDR3 DNA: TGCGCCAGCAGTGATGGGACAGGGCCTCGGGAGCAGTACTTC. It codes for CASSDGTGPREQYF.

This chain links TRBV3-1 (or the pseudogene TRBV3-2) with TRBJ2-2; D is ambiguous. V lost 1 base, J lost 0 bases, and 9 bases lay in between. Germline V lookup: CDR1 LGHDT, CDR2 YNNKEL (reference sequence). The CDR3 sequence is 16 residues long. The CDR3 loop reads CASSQVWQANTGELFF. DNA of the CDR3: TGTGCCAGCAGCCAAGTGTGGCAGGCGAACACCGGGGAGCTGTTTTTT.

This clone was detected only a few times. The chain uses TRBV18 and TRBJ1-6; D call uncertain. Germline V gene sequence: CDR1 KGHSH, CDR2 LQKENI. V shed 2 bases and J shed 8 bases, with 13 bases lying between them. The CDR3 is 15 residues long. The CDR3 reads CASSPFGSRDSPLHF. The CDR3 bases are TGTGCCAGCTCACCATTCGGGTCCCGCGATTCACCCCTCCACTTT.

This clone came up a few times. The J gene is TRBJ2-3, the V gene TRBV11-3; D may be TRBD2 (6 bases). The CDR3 totals 15 residues. From germline, CDR1 is SGHNT and CDR2 YENEEA. The V and J ends lost 3 bases and 2 bases respectively, with 12 bases between them. CDR3 region: CASSLGLRTTDTQYF. Written as DNA, the CDR3 is TGTGCCAGCAGCTTGGGACTCCGAACCACAGATACGCAGTATTTT. Variable domain in full (rest from reference TRBV11-3 and TRBJ2-3): EAGVVQSPRYKIIEKKQPVAFWCNPISGHNTLYWYLQNLGQGPELLIRYENEEAVDDSQLPKDRFSAERLKGVDSTLKIQPAELGDSAVYLCASSLGLRTTDTQYFGPGTRLTVL.

CDR3: CASSETGSGANVLTF. The DNA of the CDR3 is TGTGCCAGCAGTGAGACAGGGTCTGGGGCCAACGTCCTGACTTTC. This rearrangement joins TRBV2 to TRBJ2-6, with 7 bases aligning to TRBD1. Per the germline V gene, CDR1 is SNHLY and CDR2 is FYNNEI. V lost 3 bases to trimming and J lost 1 base; unmatched junction nucleotides: 0. This CDR3 contains 15 residues. Drawing the rest from reference TRBV2 and TRBJ2-6, the complete variable domain is EPEVTQTPSHQVTQMGQEVILRCVPISNHLYFYWYRQILGQKVEFLVSFYNNEISEKSEIFDDQFSVERPDGSNFTLKIRSTKLEDSAMYFCASSETGSGANVLTFGAGSRLTVL.

A single count supports this clone. V and J are TRBV5-4 and TRBJ2-1; 10 bases map to TRBD1. This CDR3 region has 17 residues. Germline V gene data show CDR1 as SGHNT and CDR2 as YYREEE (reference sequence). V shed 4 bases and J 6 bases; nucleotides not matched to a gene: 13. CDR3 nucleotides: TGTGCCAGCAGCCCCCCTTCCGGGACAGGGGCAAGCAATGAGCAGTTCTTC. It yields the protein CASSPPSGTGASNEQFF.

V is TRBV7-2 and J is TRBJ2-2; unclear D gene. The CDR3 spans 14 residues. The germline V and J ends were trimmed by 1 base and 2 bases, with 5 bases remaining between them. Germline V lookup: CDR1 SGHTA, CDR2 FQGNSA. CDR3 coding DNA: TGTGCCAGCAGCTTAGAGCCCAACACCGGGGAGCTGTTTTTT. It yields the protein CASSLEPNTGELFF. The full variable domain, rest sourced from reference TRBV7-2 and TRBJ2-2, is GAGVSQSPSNKVTEKGKDVELRCDPISGHTALYWYRQSLGQGLEFLIYFQGNSAPDKSGLPSDRFSAERTGGSVSTLTIQRTQQEDSAVYLCASSLEPNTGELFFGEGSRLTVL.

This clone has more than one count but fewer than ten. This chain joins TRBV4-2 and TRBJ1-1, with 10 bases fitting TRBD1. V gave up 0 bases and J gave up 6 bases; unmatched junction bases: 7. The CDR3 loop spans 16 amino acids. Germline-derived CDR1 and CDR2 are LGHNA and YNFKEQ. The CDR3 DNA reads TGTGCCAGCAGCCAAGAAGGGACAGGGGTGTCTTCTGAAGCTTTCTTT. It translates to CASSQEGTGVSSEAFF.

This chain uses TRBV27 with TRBJ2-1; 9 positions match TRBD2. Germline V gene data show CDR1 as MNHEY and CDR2 as SMNVEV (reference sequence). This CDR3 is 14 amino acids long. V was pared by 3 bases and J by 9 bases, with 6 bases of the junction left unmatched. The CDR3 nucleotides read TGTGCCAGCAGTTTCCAGCGGGGGGTCGGTGAGCAGTTCTTC. Translation gives CASSFQRGVGEQFF.

This chain uses TRBV4-3 with TRBJ2-5; tentative D call: TRBD2 (5 bases). Germline V CDR1 and CDR2: LGHNA, YSLEER. The CDR3 has 14 amino acids. V was pared by 4 bases and J by 5 bases, with 14 bases between. For the CDR3, the DNA is TGCGCCAGCAGCCCGGGGAGTTCGGAGGAGACCCAGTACTTC. It is translated as CASSPGSSEETQYF.

To note about this clone: This same CDR3 is encoded by further DNA sequences in the sample. The V call is TRBV11-2, the J call TRBJ2-1; 8 nucleotides align to TRBD2. The ends lost 1 base at V and 5 bases at J; junction bases unmatched: 1. The CDR3 is made up of 14 amino acids. Germline V gives CDR1 SGHAT, CDR2 FQNNGV. The CDR3: CASSLAGGHNEQFF. The CDR3 DNA sequence: TGTGCCAGCAGCTTAGCGGGAGGGCACAATGAGCAGTTCTTC.